This T cell receptor beta chain was observed in a study of blood T cells in healthy people across ages (dated by TCRdb to about 2015). At the level of the whole study: In model experiments, template switching captured about one uniquely barcoded TCR beta cDNA molecule for every two T cells. For two donors (one aged 18 to 30 and one aged 80 or older), the study analyzed two additional independent replicas of 1 million unique cDNA reads from the same blood draw. Donors of different ages were randomly distributed across sequencing lanes to avoid experimental bias. To track age-related changes in TCR beta repertoire diversity, the study relied on deep sequencing normalized with unique cDNA molecular identifiers. The donors were split into four age groups: young (average 16 years), middle-aged (about 40), aged (more than 55) and long-lived (approximately 80). Broad study findings and their caveats: The long-lived group showed more naive CD4+ T cells, fewer expanded clones and increased TCR diversity than the aged group, suggesting age selection. Estimates of total diversity based on one million sequenced T cells were regarded as lower bounds and as underestimates. Bulk unsorted PBMC profiling prevented conclusive comparison of naive and antigen-experienced compartments. Donor CMV infection status was unknown, potentially confounding age-related changes in expanded clonotypes. Observed TCR beta diversity per million T cells fell roughly linearly with age, and a significant reduction was already apparent by age around 39. There was a strong correlation between observed TCR beta diversity and the percentage of naive T cells measured by flow cytometry.

Library prep was done by 5' RACE. TCRdb shows the sequencer as Illumina HiSeq 2500. A second roughly 7 to 11 cycle PCR used a sample-barcoded 5' primer and a J-beta primer mix. Each TCR beta cDNA molecule received a unique molecular identifier from a template-switch 5' adaptor carrying 12 random nucleotides. At least 2.5 million CDR3-containing paired-end reads were obtained from each sample. First-strand cDNA synthesis was performed from all RNA using the Mint cDNA synthesis kit, with priming by a TRBC-specific oligonucleotide. Following uracil-DNA glycosylase treatment, a first 18-cycle PCR with universal primers M1SS and BC2_uni_R was performed on all cDNA. The authors' analysis ran thus. For normalization, 1 million high-quality reads, each with a distinct molecular identifier, were randomly selected from each sample. Instead of being binned into consensus sequences, reads that shared molecular identifiers were thrown out. MiTCR, with a Q25 quality threshold and the strictest error-elimination algorithm, was used for CDR3 identification, clonotype clustering and error correction. Lower-bound total TCR beta diversity was estimated with a nonparametric unseen species model using Euler transformation. In-frame beta chains were kept once TCRdb had trimmed the public reads at Q25 with fastp and called clones with MiXCR. CDR3 protein duplicates are merged, each entry listing the most common genes and DNA. The V and J calls shown here were made by TCRdb, not taken from the authors' results. This sample has approximately 1,000,000 distinct CDR3 sequences in its table, and around two fifths of those were observed once. The biggest ten clones account for under 15% of the sample.

The CDR3 goes from the cysteine to the phenylalanine over 12 residues. Kept here is only the CDR3 DNA, which spans 36 bases and is read in frame from base 1. The germline V gene (reference sequence) specifies LGHDT as CDR1 and YNNKEL as CDR2. The 39 donors, aged roughly 6 to 95 years, were systemically healthy Caucasian individuals from Russia. About 9.1 milliliters of peripheral blood were collected from each donor into EDTA-treated Vacutainer tubes. Ficoll-Paque density-gradient centrifugation was used to isolate PBMCs, with at least 7 million per sample. Trizol reagent was used to extract total RNA from PBMCs, with at least 5 micrograms per sample. For every donor, flow cytometry on a PBMC aliquot measured the percentage of naive CD45RAhigh/CD27high T cells. In the case of this clonotype: What antigen it recognizes has not been identified. One end of the junction fails to match germline, which may point to a read error.

The rearrangement joined TRBV3-1 to TRBJ1-2; the D gene is perhaps TRBD1, on 6 matching bases. The sample taken for sequencing was blood. The receptor comes from a man younger than 35 in good health. The CDR3 reads as follows: CASSQTGSGHTF. The nucleotide sequence is TGTGCCAGCAGCCAAACAGGGTCTGGCCACACCTTC.